A single sample is the source of the 14 T cell receptor beta chains below, sequenced in a study of blood T cells in healthy people across ages (dated by TCRdb to about 2015). Preparation of the library involved 5' RACE. Instrument used: Illumina HiSeq 2500. The second PCR ran for about 6 to 12 cycles and used a J-beta primer mix along with a sample-barcoded 5' primer. TCRdb ran its own pipeline on the public reads, namely fastp trimming at Q25 and MiXCR clone calling, and kept in-frame beta chains. CDR3 protein sequences are deduplicated, and each keeps its most common genes and DNA. The sample records around 990,000 distinct CDR3 sequences, under 40% of which are singletons. Jointly, the top ten make up approximately 14% of the sample. The source material was blood. Receptors originate from a young man in good health.

The chain has TRBV5-1 and TRBJ2-3; 7 positions agree with TRBD1. The germline V gene has CDR1 SGHRS and CDR2 YFSETQ. This CDR3 is built from 15 residues. V gave up 4 bases and J gave up 1 base; unmatched junction bases: 6. As DNA, the CDR3 is TGCGCCAGCAGCGCAGACAGGGTACGCACAGATACGCAGTATTTT. It specifies CASSADRVRTDTQYF.

In its sample, this clonotype was seen a few times. This rearrangement joins TRBV2 to TRBJ1-1; D is perhaps TRBD1 (6 bases). The CDR3 has 14 residues. Germline V gene lookup returns CDR1 SNHLY and CDR2 FYNNEI. V was pared by 5 bases and J by 1 base, with 11 bases between. CDR3 loop: CASSMGGGNTEAFF. As DNA, the CDR3 is TGTGCCAGCAGTATGGGGGGCGGGAACACTGAAGCTTTCTTT. Filled out from reference TRBV2 and TRBJ1-1, the complete variable domain reads EPEVTQTPSHQVTQMGQEVILRCVPISNHLYFYWYRQILGQKVEFLVSFYNNEISEKSEIFDDQFSVERPDGSNFTLKIRSTKLEDSAMYFCASSMGGGNTEAFFGQGTRLTVV.

This clonotype was recorded once. This sequence joins TRBV7-9 and TRBJ2-1; the D is unclear. The CDR3 loop spans 16 amino acids. The V end lost 5 bases, the J end lost 7 bases, and 21 bases lay between the germline ends. Germline CDR1 SEHNR, CDR2 FQNEAQ (reference sequence). In DNA, the CDR3 is TGTGCCAGCAGCCCCGAGTGGGCAGGTAGGGTAAATGAGCAGTTCTTC. Translation: CASSPEWAGRVNEQFF.

This clonotype was found a few times. V is TRBV20-1 and J is TRBJ2-5; D possibly corresponds to TRBD2 (6 bases). The ends were cut back, 0 bases at V and 2 bases at J, with 13 bases in the middle. This CDR3 has 15 amino acids. Per germline, CDR1 DFQATT and CDR2 SNEGSKA (reference sequence). CDR3 in amino acids: CSARDRASVQETQYF. For the CDR3, the DNA is TGCAGTGCTAGAGATAGGGCTAGCGTGCAAGAGACCCAGTACTTC.

The chain employs TRBV5-5 and TRBJ2-1, with unresolved D. The CDR3 spans 15 residues. Trimming shortened V by 5 bases and J by 8 bases, and 20 bases separated the two germline ends. Germline V lookup: CDR1 SGHKS, CDR2 YYEKEE (reference sequence). DNA for the CDR3: TGTGCCAGCAGTTCCGGCCAAAACTCATACGATGAGCAGTTCTTC. The encoded protein is CASSSGQNSYDEQFF.

The rearrangement joins TRBV10-3 to TRBJ1-1; 10 bases are shared with TRBD1. CDR3 length: 15 amino acids. V shed 2 bases, J shed 11 bases, and the junction held 11 bases outside the gene matches. CDR1 and CDR2 (germline): ENHRY, SYGVKD. CDR3 sequence reads: CAISEVERQGAEAFF. CDR3 bases: TGTGCCATCAGTGAGGTGGAAAGACAGGGGGCAGAGGCTTTCTTT.

The chain uses TRBV7-2 and TRBJ1-2; D remains unclear. V gave up 2 bases and J gave up 0 bases, with 10 bases separating them. The CDR3 runs to 15 residues. Germline CDR1 SGHTA, CDR2 FQGNSA. The DNA of the CDR3 is TGTGCCAGCAGCTTAACCCCATGGCCTAACTATGGCTACACCTTC. Translating gives CASSLTPWPNYGYTF.

Turning to this clonotype: No conserved phenylalanine or tryptophan ends this CDR3, so it is likely a read error. The rearrangement links TRBV4-3 to TRBJ2-7; 7 bases line up with TRBD1. The junction had 20 bases not matched to a gene; V was cut back by 5 bases and J by 7 bases. CDR1 and CDR2 from the germline V gene are LGHNA and YSLEER. This CDR3 region has 17 residues. The DNA for the CDR3 is TGCGCCAGCAGCACCCACACCGGGACAGCCGATTACAATGAGCAGTACTTA. It translates to CASSTHTGTADYNEQYL.

V gene TRBV7-2 combines with J gene TRBJ2-3; 9 bases match TRBD2. Germline assignment: CDR1 SGHTA and CDR2 FQGNSA. Unmatched junction bases numbered 3, after V lost 1 base and J lost 1 base. The CDR3 covers 16 residues. CDR3 nucleotide sequence: TGTGCCAGCAGCTTAGTAGCGGGGGCCCGCACAGATACGCAGTATTTT. It encodes CASSLVAGARTDTQYF.

This clonotype came up a few times. The chain employs TRBV11-2 and TRBJ2-3, with no clear D. In germline, CDR1 is SGHAT, CDR2 FQNNGV. V lost 1 base and J 0 bases, leaving 8 bases between the germline ends. There are 15 residues in the CDR3. This chain's CDR3 is CASSLGISSTDTQYF. The CDR3 bases are TGTGCCAGCAGCTTAGGTATCTCTAGCACAGATACGCAGTATTTT.

The rearrangement joins TRBV7-6 to TRBJ2-5; perhaps TRBD2 as D (6 bases). V shed 1 base and J shed 7 bases, with 19 bases lying between them. Germline CDR1 reads SGHVS; CDR2 reads FNYEAQ. This CDR3 region has 16 residues. CDR3: CASSLGGTYQEGTQYF. DNA of the CDR3: TGTGCCAGCAGCTTAGGCGGGACTTATCAAGAGGGGACCCAGTACTTC. Looking up the rest from reference TRBV7-6 and TRBJ2-5 gives the full variable domain: GAGVSQSPRYKVTKRGQDVALRCDPISGHVSLYWYRQALGQGPEFLTYFNYEAQQDKSGLPNDRFSAERPEGSISTLTIQRTEQRDSAMYRCASSLGGTYQEGTQYFGPGTRLLVL.

This chain joins TRBV4-1 and TRBJ1-2, with 7 bases aligning to TRBD1. Germline trimming cut 0 bases from V and 5 bases from J; bases unmatched to any gene: 6. Per the germline V gene, CDR1 is MGHRA and CDR2 is YSYEKL. The CDR3 loop spans 15 amino acids. CDR3 DNA: TGCGCCAGCAGCCAAGATCCCCGGGACAGATATGGCTACACCTTC. Protein: CASSQDPRDRYGYTF.

The CDR3 region has the DNA TGCAGTGCTAGAGAAGGGGGGCAGAGCACTGAAGCTTTCTTT. Translating it yields CSAREGGQSTEAFF. The rearrangement joins TRBV20-1 to TRBJ1-1, with a tentative D call TRBD1 (6 bases). The CDR3 sequence is 14 residues long. Germline assignment: CDR1 DFQATT and CDR2 SNEGSKA (reference sequence). Deletions cut 0 bases from V and 4 bases from J, with 12 bases between.

This clonotype appeared a few times. The rearrangement links TRBV5-1 to TRBJ2-3; TRBD2 agrees at 7 bases. The CDR3 consists of 15 residues. Per germline, CDR1 SGHRS and CDR2 YFSETQ. Trimming took 4 bases from V and 2 from J; bases not matched to a gene: 7. CDR3 sequence: CASSAGVAFTDTQYF. In nucleotides, the CDR3 is TGCGCCAGCAGCGCGGGAGTAGCCTTCACAGATACGCAGTATTTT.